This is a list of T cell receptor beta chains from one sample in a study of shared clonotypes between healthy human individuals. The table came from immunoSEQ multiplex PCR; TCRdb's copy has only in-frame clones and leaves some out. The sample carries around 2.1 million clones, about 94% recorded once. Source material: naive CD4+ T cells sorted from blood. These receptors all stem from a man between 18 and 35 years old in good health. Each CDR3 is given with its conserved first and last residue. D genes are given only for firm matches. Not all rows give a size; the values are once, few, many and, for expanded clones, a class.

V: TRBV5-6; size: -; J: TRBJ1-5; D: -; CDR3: CASSLGGSNQPQHF; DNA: TGTGCCAGCAGCTTGGGCGGGAGCAATCAGCCCCAGCATTTT
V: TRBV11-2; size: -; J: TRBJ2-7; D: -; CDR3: CASSYRDFYEQYF; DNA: TGTGCCAGCAGCTACAGGGACTTCTACGAGCAGTACTTC
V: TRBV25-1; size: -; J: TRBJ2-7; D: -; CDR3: CASSGEPPYEQYF; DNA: TGTGCCAGCAGTGGCGAGCCACCCTACGAGCAGTACTTC
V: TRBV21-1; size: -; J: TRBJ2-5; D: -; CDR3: CASSKVRDPGETQYF; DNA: TGTGCCAGCAGCAAAGTACGGGACCCGGGAGAGACCCAGTACTTC
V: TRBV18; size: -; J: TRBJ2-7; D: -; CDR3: CASSPRAGADYEQYF; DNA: TGTGCCAGCTCACCAAGGGCAGGGGCCGACTACGAGCAGTACTTC
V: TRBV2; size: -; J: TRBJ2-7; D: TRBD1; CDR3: CASSPGTGVEQYF; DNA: TGTGCCAGCAGCCCCGGGACAGGGGTCGAGCAGTACTTC
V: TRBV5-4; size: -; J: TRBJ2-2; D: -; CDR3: CASSFTENTGELFF; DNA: TGTGCCAGCAGCTTTACCGAGAACACCGGGGAGCTGTTTTTT
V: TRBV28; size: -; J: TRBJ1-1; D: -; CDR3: CASSFLQGRAFF; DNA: TGTGCCAGCAGTTTCTTGCAGGGCAGAGCTTTCTTT
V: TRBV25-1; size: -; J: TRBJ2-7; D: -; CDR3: CASSASQGPPYYEQYF; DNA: TGTGCCAGCAGTGCCAGCCAGGGGCCCCCTTACTACGAGCAGTACTTC
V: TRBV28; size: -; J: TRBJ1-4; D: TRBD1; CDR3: CASSPTGGGEKLFF; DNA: TGTGCCAGCAGCCCAACAGGGGGCGGAGAAAAACTGTTTTTT
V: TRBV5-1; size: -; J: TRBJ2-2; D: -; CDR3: CASTGQGENTGELFF; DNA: TGCGCCAGCACCGGGCAGGGCGAGAACACCGGGGAGCTGTTTTTT
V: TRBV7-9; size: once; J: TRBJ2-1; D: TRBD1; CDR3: CASSFTGGSIEQFF; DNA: TGTGCCAGCAGCTTTACAGGGGGCTCGATTGAGCAGTTCTTC
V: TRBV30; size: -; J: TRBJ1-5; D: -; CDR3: CAWSSKLDQPQHF; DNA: TGTGCCTGGAGTTCAAAGTTGGATCAGCCCCAGCATTTT
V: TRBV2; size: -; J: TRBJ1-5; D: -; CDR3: CASSESGGFQPQHF; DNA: TGTGCCAGCAGTGAAAGTGGGGGGTTTCAGCCCCAGCATTTT
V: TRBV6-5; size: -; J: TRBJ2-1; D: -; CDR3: CAIGRTQYNEQFF; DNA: TGTGCCATAGGACGGACGCAATACAATGAGCAGTTCTTC
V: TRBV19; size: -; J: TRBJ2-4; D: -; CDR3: CASSTLDGNIQYF; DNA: TGTGCCAGTAGTACCCTAGACGGAAACATTCAGTACTTC
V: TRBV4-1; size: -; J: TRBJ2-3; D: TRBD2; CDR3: CASSLSGGVEWDTQYF; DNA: TGCGCCAGCAGCCTTAGCGGGGGGGTCGAATGGGATACGCAGTATTTT
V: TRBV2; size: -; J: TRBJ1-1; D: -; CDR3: CASSEEGLNTEAFF; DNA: TGTGCCAGCAGTGAAGAAGGGCTGAACACTGAAGCTTTCTTT
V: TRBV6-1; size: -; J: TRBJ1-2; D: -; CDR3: CASSASTSYGYTF; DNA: TGTGCCAGCAGCGCATCTACATCTTATGGCTACACCTTC
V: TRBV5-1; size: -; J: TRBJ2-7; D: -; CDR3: CASSLGGTPLSSYEQYF; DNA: TGCGCCAGCAGCTTGGGCGGGACACCTCTTAGCTCCTACGAGCAGTACTTC
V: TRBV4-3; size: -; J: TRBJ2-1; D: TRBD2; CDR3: CASSGLAVSYNEQFF; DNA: TGCGCCAGTAGTGGACTAGCGGTTTCCTACAATGAGCAGTTCTTC
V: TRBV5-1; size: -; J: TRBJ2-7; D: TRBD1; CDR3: CASSTLTGSSYEQYF; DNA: TGCGCCAGCAGCACTCTGACAGGGAGCTCCTACGAGCAGTACTTC
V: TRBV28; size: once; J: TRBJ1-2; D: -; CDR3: CASGRNGYTF; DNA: TGTGCCAGCGGACGGAATGGCTACACCTTC
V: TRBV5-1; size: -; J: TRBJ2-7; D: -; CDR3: CASSSTDGIEQYF; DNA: TGCGCCAGCAGCTCCACCGACGGCATCGAGCAGTACTTC
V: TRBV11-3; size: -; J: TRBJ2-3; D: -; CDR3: CASSLTGTGPYPQYF; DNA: TGTGCCAGCAGCTTGACCGGGACTGGCCCATATCCGCAGTATTTT
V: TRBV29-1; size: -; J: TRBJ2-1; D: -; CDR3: CSVEGSEQKDNEQFF; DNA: TGCAGCGTTGAAGGCTCGGAACAGAAAGACAATGAGCAGTTCTTC
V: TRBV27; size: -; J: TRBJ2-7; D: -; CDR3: CASSLRPGLSYEQYF; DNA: TGTGCCAGCAGTCTTAGGCCAGGGCTCTCCTACGAGCAGTACTTC
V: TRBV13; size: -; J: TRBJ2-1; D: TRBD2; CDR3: CASSWTSGGADEQFF; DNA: TGTGCCAGCAGCTGGACTAGCGGGGGGGCCGATGAGCAGTTCTTC
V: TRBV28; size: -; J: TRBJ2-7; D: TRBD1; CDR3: CASSNAGQGIYEQYF; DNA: TGTGCCAGCAGCAATGCGGGACAGGGTATTTACGAGCAGTACTTC
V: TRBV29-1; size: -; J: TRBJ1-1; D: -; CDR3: CSVAGTLTEAFF; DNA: TGCAGCGTTGCTGGGACCCTCACTGAAGCTTTCTTT
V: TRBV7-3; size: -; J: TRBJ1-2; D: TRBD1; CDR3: CASSSGQGFGYTF; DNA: TGTGCCAGCAGCTCGGGACAGGGGTTTGGCTACACCTTC
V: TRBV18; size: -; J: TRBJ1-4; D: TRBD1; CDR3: CASSAPGQENEKLFF; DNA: TGTGCCAGCTCAGCACCGGGACAGGAGAATGAAAAACTGTTTTTT
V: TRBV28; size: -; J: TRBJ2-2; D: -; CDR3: CASTPAFVNTGELFF; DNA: TGTGCCAGCACCCCCGCGTTCGTTAACACCGGGGAGCTGTTTTTT
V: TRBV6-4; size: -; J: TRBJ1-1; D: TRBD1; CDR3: CASSEGQGLETFF; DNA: TGTGCCAGCAGCGAGGGACAGGGTTTGGAAACTTTCTTT
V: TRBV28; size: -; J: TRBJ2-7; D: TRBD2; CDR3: CASTLSGGAHEQYF; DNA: TGTGCCAGCACCCTCAGCGGGGGGGCACACGAGCAGTACTTC
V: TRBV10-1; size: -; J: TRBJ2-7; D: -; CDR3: CASIDQRFYEQYF; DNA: TGCGCCAGCATTGATCAGCGGTTCTACGAGCAGTACTTC
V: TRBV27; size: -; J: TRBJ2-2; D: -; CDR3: CASSFDGRYTGELFF; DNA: TGTGCCAGCAGTTTTGACGGACGGTACACCGGGGAGCTGTTTTTT
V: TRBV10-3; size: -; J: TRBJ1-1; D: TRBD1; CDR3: CAIVPDRAGEAFF; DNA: TGTGCCATTGTGCCCGACAGGGCGGGTGAAGCTTTCTTT
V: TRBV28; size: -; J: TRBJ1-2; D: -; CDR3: CASSLNGIYGYTF; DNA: TGTGCCAGCAGTTTAAACGGAATCTATGGCTACACCTTC
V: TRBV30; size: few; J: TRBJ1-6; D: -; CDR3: CAWRTVPTSPLHF; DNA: TGTGCCTGGCGGACGGTCCCTACATCACCCCTCCACTTT
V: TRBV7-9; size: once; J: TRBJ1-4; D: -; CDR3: CASSLREKLFF; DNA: TGTGCCAGCAGCTTACGCGAAAAACTGTTTTTT
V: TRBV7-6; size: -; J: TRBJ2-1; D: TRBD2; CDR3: CASSFSQGGTEQFF; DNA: TGTGCCAGCAGCTTTTCCCAGGGAGGGACTGAGCAGTTCTTC
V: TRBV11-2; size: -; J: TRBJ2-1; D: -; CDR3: CASSLGSSPFYNEQFF; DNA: TGTGCCAGCAGCTTAGGCTCAAGTCCCTTCTACAATGAGCAGTTCTTC
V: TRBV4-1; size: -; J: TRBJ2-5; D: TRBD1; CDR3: CASSLTGGETQYF; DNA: TGCGCCAGCAGCCTAACAGGGGGGGAGACCCAGTACTTC
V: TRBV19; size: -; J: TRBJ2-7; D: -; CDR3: CASSIVPGAADSRGDEQYF; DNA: TGTGCCAGTAGTATAGTCCCGGGTGCCGCTGACTCCCGTGGCGACGAGCAGTACTTC
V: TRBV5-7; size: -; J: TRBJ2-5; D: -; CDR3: CASSILGDRKSQETQYF; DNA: TGTGCCAGCAGCATCTTGGGAGACCGTAAATCCCAAGAGACCCAGTACTTC
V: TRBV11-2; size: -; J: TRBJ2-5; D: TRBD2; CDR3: CASKPFSGRAQSRETQYF; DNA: TGTGCCAGCAAACCCTTTAGCGGGAGAGCACAGTCTCGGGAGACCCAGTACTTC
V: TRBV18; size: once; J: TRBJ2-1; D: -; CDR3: CASSPPRGDNEQFF; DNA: TGTGCCAGCTCACCACCGAGAGGGGACAATGAGCAGTTCTTC